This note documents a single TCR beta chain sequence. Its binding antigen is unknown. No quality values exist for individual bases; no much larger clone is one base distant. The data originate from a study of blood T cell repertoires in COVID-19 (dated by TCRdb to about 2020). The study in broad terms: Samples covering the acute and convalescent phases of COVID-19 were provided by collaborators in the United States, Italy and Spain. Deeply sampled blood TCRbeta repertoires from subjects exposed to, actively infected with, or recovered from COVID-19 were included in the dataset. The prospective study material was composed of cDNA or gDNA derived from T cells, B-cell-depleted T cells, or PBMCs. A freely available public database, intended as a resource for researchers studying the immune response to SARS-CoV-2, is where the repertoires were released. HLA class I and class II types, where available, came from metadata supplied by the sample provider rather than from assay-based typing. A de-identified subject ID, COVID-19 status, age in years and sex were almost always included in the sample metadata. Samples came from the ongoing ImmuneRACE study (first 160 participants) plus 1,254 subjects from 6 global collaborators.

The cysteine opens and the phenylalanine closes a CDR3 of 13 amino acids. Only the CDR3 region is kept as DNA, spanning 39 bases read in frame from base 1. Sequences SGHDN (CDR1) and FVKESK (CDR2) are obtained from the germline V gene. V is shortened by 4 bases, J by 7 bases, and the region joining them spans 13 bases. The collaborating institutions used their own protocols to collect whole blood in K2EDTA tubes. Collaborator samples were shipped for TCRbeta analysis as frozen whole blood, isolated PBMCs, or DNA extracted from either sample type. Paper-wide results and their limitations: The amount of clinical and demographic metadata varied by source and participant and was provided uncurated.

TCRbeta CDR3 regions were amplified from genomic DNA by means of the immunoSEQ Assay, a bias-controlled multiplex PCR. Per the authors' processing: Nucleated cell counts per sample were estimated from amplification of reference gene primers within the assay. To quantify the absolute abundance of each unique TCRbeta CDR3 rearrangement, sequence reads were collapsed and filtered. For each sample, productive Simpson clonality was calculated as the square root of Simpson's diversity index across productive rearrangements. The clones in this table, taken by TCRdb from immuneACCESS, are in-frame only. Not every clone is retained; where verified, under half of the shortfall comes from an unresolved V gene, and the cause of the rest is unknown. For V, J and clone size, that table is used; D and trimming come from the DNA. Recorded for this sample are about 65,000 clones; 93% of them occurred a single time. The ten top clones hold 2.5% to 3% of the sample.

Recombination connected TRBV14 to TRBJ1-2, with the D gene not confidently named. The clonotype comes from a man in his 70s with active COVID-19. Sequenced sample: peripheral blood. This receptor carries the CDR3 CASSPLDGAGYTF. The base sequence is TGTGCCAGCAGCCCCCTTGATGGAGCTGGCTACACCTTC.